This TCR beta chain came from a study of post-analysis software for immune sequencing data. Study-level findings and limits: TRBV5-6, TRBV5-1 and TRBV20-1 were among 4 or 5 TRBV segments more frequent in patients than controls.

Each TCR beta cDNA library carried unique molecular identifiers. TCRdb ran MiXCR on the PCR reads and lists one entry per CDR3 protein. Of hundreds of thousands of distinct CDR3 sequences in the sample, about 32% are singletons; the top ten hold under 0.7%. With respect to this clonotype: Its antigen is as yet unknown.

CDR1 and CDR2 (germline): SGHTA, FQGNSA. This CDR3 region has 17 residues. The V gene lost 4 bases and the J gene lost 4 bases, with 20 bases spanning the gap. The chain is built from TRBV7-2 and TRBJ1-3; possibly TRBD1 for D (6 bases). The TCR comes from a girl under 18 with multiple sclerosis. What was sequenced was blood. This CDR3 reads CASSSRGSGALGNTIYF. The CDR3 region has the DNA TGTGCCAGCAGCTCCCGGGGTTCGGGGGCGTTGGGAAACACCATATATTTT.